These 4 T cell receptor beta chains came from one sample sequenced in a study of T cells in Graves' hyperthyroidism and ophthalmopathy. Amplified TCR beta CDR3 regions derived from RNA transcripts. Using the HTBI primer set, a first-round RT-PCR was run on the TCR CDR3. TCRdb re-called the multiplex PCR reads with MiXCR, one entry per CDR3 protein. The sample includes 600,000 or so distinct CDR3 sequences, 14% of them seen just once. The sequencing input was blood. The receptors were gathered from a woman aged 50 to 65 with Graves' ophthalmopathy.

This clonotype occurred many times. The rearrangement uses TRBV28 and TRBJ2-5; TRBD1 agrees at 7 bases. Germline lookup yields CDR1 MDHEN and CDR2 SYDVKM. CDR3 length equals 17 residues. V gave up 2 bases and J gave up 5 bases; unmatched junction bases: 14. For the CDR3, the DNA is TGTGCCAGCAGTTTACCCACCGGGACAGCGGACGGCGAGACCCAGTACTTC. Encoded protein: CASSLPTGTADGETQYF.

This clonotype was observed many times. This chain connects TRBV18 to TRBJ2-7; D is unclear. The germline CDR1 and CDR2 sequences are KGHSH and LQKENI. The CDR3 sequence is 13 residues long. Between the trimmed V and J ends, which lost 3 bases and 2 bases, there was a span of 8 bases. CDR3 in amino acids: CASSPIGAYEQYF. Here the CDR3 DNA reads TGTGCCAGCTCACCTATAGGAGCCTACGAGCAGTACTTC.

This clonotype has at least ten counts. V usage is TRBV6-2 or TRBV6-3 and J usage is TRBJ1-1, with D perhaps TRBD1 (6 bases). Germline CDR1 is MNHEY and CDR2 is SVGEGT. Trimming cost V 2 bases and J 0 bases, with 13 bases left between them. This CDR3 has 16 residues. CDR3 sequence (DNA): TGTGCCAGCAGTTACATCAGGGGACAAATGAACACTGAAGCTTTCTTT. This translates into CASSYIRGQMNTEAFF.

In this sample, this clonotype turned up many times. The V and J genes are TRBV5-1 and TRBJ2-2; 10 bases align to TRBD1. Per the germline V gene, CDR1 is SGHRS and CDR2 is YFSETQ. CDR3 length: 16 amino acids. V trimming: 4 bases; J trimming: 5 bases; junction bases outside the gene matches: 8. The CDR3 bases are TGCGCCAGCAGCCCCTACGGGGGACAGGGGACCGGGGAGCTGTTTTTT. It is translated as CASSPYGGQGTGELFF.